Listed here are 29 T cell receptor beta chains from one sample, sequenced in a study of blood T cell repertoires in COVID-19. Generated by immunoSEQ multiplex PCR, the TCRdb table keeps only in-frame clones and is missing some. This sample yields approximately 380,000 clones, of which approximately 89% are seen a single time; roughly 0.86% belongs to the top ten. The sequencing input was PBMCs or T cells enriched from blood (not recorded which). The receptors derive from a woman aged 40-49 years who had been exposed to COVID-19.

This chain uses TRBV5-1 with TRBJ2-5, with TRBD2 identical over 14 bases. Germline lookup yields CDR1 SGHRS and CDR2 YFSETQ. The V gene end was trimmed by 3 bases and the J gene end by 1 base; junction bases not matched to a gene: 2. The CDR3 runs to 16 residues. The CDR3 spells CASSSGLAGGQETQYF. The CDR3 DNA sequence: TGCGCCAGCAGCTCCGGACTAGCGGGGGGCCAAGAGACCCAGTACTTC.

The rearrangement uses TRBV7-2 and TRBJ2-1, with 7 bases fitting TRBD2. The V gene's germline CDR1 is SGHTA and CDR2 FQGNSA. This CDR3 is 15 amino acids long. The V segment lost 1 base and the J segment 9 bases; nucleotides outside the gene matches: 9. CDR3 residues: CASSLVMGGPGEQFF. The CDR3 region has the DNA TGTGCCAGCAGCTTAGTTATGGGAGGGCCAGGTGAGCAGTTCTTC.

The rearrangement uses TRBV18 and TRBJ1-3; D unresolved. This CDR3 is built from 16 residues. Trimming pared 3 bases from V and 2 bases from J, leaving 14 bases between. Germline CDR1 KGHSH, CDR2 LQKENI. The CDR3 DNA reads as TGTGCCAGCTCACCCCAAACAGATTCCCCTGGAAACACCATATATTTT. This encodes CASSPQTDSPGNTIYF.

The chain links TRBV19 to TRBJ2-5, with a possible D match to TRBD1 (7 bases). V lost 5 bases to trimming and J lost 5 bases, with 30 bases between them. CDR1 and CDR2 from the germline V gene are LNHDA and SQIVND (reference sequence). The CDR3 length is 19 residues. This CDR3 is CASSVRGRGYRGNGETQYF. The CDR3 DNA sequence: TGTGCCAGTAGTGTTCGGGGCAGGGGGTATCGCGGGAACGGCGAGACCCAGTACTTC.

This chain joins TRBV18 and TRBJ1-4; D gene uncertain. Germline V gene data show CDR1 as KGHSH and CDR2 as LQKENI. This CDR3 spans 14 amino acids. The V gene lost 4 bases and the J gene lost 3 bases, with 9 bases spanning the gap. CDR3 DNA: TGTGCCAGCTCACTTCAGAGCGCTAATGAAAAACTGTTTTTT. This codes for CASSLQSANEKLFF.

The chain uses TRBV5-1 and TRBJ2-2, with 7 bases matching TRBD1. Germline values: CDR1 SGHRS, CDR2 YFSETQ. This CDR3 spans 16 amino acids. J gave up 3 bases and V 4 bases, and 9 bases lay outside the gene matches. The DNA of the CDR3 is TGCGCCAGCAGCCAAGACAGGGCTCGGGACACCGGGGAGCTGTTTTTT. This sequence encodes CASSQDRARDTGELFF.

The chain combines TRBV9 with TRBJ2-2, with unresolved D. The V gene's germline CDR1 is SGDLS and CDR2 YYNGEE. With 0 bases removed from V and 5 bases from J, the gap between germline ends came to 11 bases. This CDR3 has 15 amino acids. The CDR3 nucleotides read TGTGCCAGCAGCGTAGTGAGTAGTGGTACCGGGGAGCTGTTTTTT. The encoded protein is CASSVVSSGTGELFF. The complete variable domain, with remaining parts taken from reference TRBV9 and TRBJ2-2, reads DSGVTQTPKHLITATGQRVTLRCSPRSGDLSVYWYQQSLDQGLQFLIQYYNGEERAKGNILERFSAQQFPDLHSELNLSSLELGDSALYFCASSVVSSGTGELFFGEGSRLTVL.

This CDR3 reads CASSEGQPSGGELFF. The CDR3 nucleotides read TGCGCCAGCAGTGAGGGACAACCCTCGGGCGGGGAGCTGTTTTTT. V is TRBV10-2 and J is TRBJ2-2, with a possible D match to TRBD1 (5 bases). The CDR3 contains 15 residues. Germline CDR1 reads WSHSY; CDR2 reads SAAADI. Deletions cut 2 bases from V and 7 bases from J, with 14 bases between.

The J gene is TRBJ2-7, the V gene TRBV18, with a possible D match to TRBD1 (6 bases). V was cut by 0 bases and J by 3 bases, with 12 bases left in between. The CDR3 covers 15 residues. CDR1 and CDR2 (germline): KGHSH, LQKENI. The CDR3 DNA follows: TGTGCCAGCTCACCACCGGACAGCGACTTCTACGAGCAGTACTTC. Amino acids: CASSPPDSDFYEQYF.

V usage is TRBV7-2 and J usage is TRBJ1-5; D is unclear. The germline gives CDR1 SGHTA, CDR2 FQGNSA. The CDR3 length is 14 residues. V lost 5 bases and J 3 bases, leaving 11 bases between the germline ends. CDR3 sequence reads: CASSGWASNQPQHF. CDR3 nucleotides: TGTGCCAGCAGCGGGTGGGCCTCCAATCAGCCCCAGCATTTT.

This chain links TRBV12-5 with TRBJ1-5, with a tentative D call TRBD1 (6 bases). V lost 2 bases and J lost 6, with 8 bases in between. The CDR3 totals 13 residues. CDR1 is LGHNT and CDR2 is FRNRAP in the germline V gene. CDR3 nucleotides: TGTGCTAGTGGTTTGCAGGGGACTCAGCCCCAGCATTTT. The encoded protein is CASGLQGTQPQHF.

CDR3 residues: CASSLRGQVRHTF. The CDR3 nucleotides read TGTGCCAGCAGTTTGAGAGGGCAGGTGCGACACACCTTC. This sequence joins TRBV27 and TRBJ1-2; D unclear. Per germline, CDR1 MNHEY and CDR2 SMNVEV (reference sequence). V was clipped by 3 bases and J by 12 bases, with 17 bases between them. This CDR3 contains 13 residues.

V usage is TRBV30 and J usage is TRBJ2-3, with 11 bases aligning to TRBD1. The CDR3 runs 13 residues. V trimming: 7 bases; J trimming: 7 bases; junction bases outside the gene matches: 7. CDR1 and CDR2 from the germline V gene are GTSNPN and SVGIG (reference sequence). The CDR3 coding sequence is TGTGCCTTCCGGACAGGGGGCGTGTATACGCAGTATTTT. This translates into CAFRTGGVYTQYF.

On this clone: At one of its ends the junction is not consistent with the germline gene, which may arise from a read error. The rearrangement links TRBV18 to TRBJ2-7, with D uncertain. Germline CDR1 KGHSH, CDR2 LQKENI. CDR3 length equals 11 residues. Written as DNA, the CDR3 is TGTGCCAGCTCACAATCCTCCGAGCAGTACTTC. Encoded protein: CASSQSSEQYF. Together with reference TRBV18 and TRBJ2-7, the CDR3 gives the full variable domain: NAGVMQNPRHLVRRRGQEARLRCSPMKGHSHVYWYRQLPEEGLKFMVYLQKENIIDESGMPKERFSAEFPKEGPSILRIQQVVRGDSAAYFCASSQSSEQYFGPGTRLTVT.

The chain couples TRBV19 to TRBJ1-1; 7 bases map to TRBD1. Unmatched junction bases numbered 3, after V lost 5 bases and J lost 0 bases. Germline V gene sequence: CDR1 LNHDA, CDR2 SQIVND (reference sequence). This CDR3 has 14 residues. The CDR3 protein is CASSPDRMNTEAFF. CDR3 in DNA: TGTGCCAGTAGTCCGGACAGGATGAACACTGAAGCTTTCTTT.

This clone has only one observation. The CDR3 nucleotides read TGTGCCAGCAGCGTTGGGACTAGCGGGAGCCCACCCCACGAGCAGTACTTC. Protein product: CASSVGTSGSPPHEQYF. V and J are TRBV9 and TRBJ2-7, with 14 bases fitting TRBD2. This CDR3 is 17 amino acids long. Germline V lookup: CDR1 SGDLS, CDR2 YYNGEE. V dropped 2 bases and J dropped 5; count of bases not matched to a gene: 9. Together with reference TRBV9 and TRBJ2-7, the CDR3 gives the full variable domain: DSGVTQTPKHLITATGQRVTLRCSPRSGDLSVYWYQQSLDQGLQFLIQYYNGEERAKGNILERFSAQQFPDLHSELNLSSLELGDSALYFCASSVGTSGSPPHEQYFGPGTRLTVT.

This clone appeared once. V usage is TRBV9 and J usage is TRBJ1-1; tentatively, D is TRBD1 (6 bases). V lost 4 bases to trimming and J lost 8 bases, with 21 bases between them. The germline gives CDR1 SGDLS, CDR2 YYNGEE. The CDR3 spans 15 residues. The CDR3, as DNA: TGTGCCAGCAGCCCCTCAAATCTCTGGACAGAGGAAGCTTTCTTT. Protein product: CASSPSNLWTEEAFF.

In DNA form, the CDR3 reads TGTGCCAGCAGCCAAGATTTTAGTAAAGGGGTGAGGCGGGCTTTCTTT. Translation: CASSQDFSKGVRRAFF. The chain is built from TRBV14 and TRBJ1-1; possibly TRBD1 for D (5 bases). The CDR3 runs to 16 residues. The V and J ends lost 0 bases and 11 bases respectively, with 22 bases between them. CDR1 and CDR2 from the germline V gene are SGHDN and FVKESK.

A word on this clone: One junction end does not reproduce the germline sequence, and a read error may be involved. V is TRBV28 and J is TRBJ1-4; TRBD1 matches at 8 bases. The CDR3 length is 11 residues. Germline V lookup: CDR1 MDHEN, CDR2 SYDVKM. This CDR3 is CASSQGAKVFF. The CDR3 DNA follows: TGTGCCAGCAGTCAGGGGGCAAAAGTGTTTTTT. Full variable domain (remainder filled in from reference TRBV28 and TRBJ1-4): DVKVTQSSRYLVKRTGEKVFLECVQDMDHENMFWYRQDPGLGLRLIYFSYDVKMKEKGDIPEGYSVSREKKERFSLILESASTNQTSMYLCASSQGAKVFFGSGTQLSVL.

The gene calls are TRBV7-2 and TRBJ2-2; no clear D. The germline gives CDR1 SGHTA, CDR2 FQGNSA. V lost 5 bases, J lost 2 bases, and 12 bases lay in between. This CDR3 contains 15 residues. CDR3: CASSEERINTGELFF. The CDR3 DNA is TGTGCCAGCAGCGAGGAGCGAATAAACACCGGGGAGCTGTTTTTT.

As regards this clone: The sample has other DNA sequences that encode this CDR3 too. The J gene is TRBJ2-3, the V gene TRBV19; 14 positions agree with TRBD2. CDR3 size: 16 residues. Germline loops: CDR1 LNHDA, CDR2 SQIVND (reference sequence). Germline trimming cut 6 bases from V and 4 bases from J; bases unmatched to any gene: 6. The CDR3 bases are TGTGCCAGTAGCGCCGGGACTAGCGGGAGACCAGATACGCAGTATTTT. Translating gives CASSAGTSGRPDTQYF.

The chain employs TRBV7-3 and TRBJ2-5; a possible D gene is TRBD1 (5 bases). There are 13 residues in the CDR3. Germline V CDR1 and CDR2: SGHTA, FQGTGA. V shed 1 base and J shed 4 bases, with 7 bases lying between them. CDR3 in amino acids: CASSLNGAETQYF. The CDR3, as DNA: TGTGCCAGCAGCTTAAATGGGGCAGAGACCCAGTACTTC.

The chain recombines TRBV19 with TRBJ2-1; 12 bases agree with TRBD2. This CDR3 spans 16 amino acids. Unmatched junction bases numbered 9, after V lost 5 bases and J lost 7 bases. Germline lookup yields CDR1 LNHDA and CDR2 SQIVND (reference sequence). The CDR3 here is CASSSRTSGIRNEQFF. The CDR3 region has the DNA TGTGCCAGTAGTTCTAGGACTAGCGGGATCCGGAATGAGCAGTTCTTC.

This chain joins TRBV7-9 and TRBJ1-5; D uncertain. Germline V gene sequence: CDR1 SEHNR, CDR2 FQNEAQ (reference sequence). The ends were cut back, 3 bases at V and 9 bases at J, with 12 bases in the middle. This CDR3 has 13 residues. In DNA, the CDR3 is TGTGCCAGCAGCTTGGCGGATAACCTGCCCCAGCATTTT. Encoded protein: CASSLADNLPQHF.

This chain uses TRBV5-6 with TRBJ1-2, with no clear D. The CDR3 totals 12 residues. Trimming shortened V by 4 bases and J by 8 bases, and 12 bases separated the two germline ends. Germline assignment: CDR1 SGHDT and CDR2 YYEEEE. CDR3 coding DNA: TGTGCCAGCAGCCCCGATACGGGGGGCTACACCTTC. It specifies CASSPDTGGYTF.

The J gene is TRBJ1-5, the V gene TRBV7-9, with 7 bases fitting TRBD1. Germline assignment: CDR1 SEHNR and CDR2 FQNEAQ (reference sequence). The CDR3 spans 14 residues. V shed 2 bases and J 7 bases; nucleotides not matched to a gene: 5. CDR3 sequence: CASSLTGAGQPQHF. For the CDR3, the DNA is TGTGCCAGCAGCTTAACAGGGGCGGGCCAGCCCCAGCATTTT.

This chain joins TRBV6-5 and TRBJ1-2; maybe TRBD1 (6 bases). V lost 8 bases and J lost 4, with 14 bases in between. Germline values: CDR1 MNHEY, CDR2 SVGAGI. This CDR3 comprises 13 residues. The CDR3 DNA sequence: TGTGCCAGCCGCCCCAGGGGTAGCTATGGCTACACCTTC. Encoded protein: CASRPRGSYGYTF.

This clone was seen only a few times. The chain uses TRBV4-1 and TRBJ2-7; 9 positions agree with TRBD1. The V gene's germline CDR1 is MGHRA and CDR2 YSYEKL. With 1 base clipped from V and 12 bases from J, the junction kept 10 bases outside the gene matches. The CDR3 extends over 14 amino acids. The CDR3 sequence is CASSQARGDRDRYF. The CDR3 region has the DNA TGCGCCAGCAGCCAAGCCAGAGGGGACAGGGATAGGTACTTC.

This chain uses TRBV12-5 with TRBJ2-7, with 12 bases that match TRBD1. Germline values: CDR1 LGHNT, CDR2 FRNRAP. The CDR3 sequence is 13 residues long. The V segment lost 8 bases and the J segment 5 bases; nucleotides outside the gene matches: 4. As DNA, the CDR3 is TGTGCTAGTAGCGGGACAGGGGGCAACGAGCAGTACTTC. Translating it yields CASSGTGGNEQYF.